The table lists the clone carrying this T cell receptor beta chain with a few counts. A second PCR of roughly 6 to 12 cycles used a sample-barcoded 5' primer and a J-beta primer mix. TCRdb reprocessed the 5' RACE reads via MiXCR and lists one record per CDR3 protein. This table holds 600,000 to 850,000 distinct CDR3 sequences, 25% found once. This record comes from a study of blood T cells in healthy people across ages. The CDR3 length is 14 residues. V dropped 5 bases and J dropped 0 bases, with 14 bases sitting between them. Germline-derived CDR1 and CDR2 are SQVTM and ANQGSEA. This sample also belongs to another study, concerning T cells of mothers and their children. According to that study: Both sample barcodes and 2-4 random nucleotides came from the M1S primer of the second PCR. Slightly, though not significantly, more overlap was seen in related than in unrelated mother-child pairs.

This receptor was obtained from a boy aged 5 to 17 in good health. This chain links TRBV29-1 with TRBJ2-7, with D perhaps matching TRBD2 (6 bases). What was sequenced was blood. CDR3 coding DNA: TGCAGCGTTATTACGGCGGGAAGCTCCTACGAGCAGTACTTC. Translation gives CSVITAGSSYEQYF.